This TCR beta chain was identified during a study of cytomegalovirus exposure and HLA in healthy donors. Primers: 60 Vbeta forward and 13 Jbeta reverse. Only in-frame clones appear in the TCRdb table, and some are missing; sequencing was by immunoSEQ multiplex PCR. The data show around 130,000 clones, with roughly 76% seen just once and 2.1% held by the top ten. Study-wide results and caveats: DRB1 showed the most TCR associations and HLA-C the fewest in a later analysis, as rates varied by HLA locus. Later analysis identified a missense DCLRE1C variant that was linked to TCR beta V- and J-gene trimming.

Turning to this clone: The target antigen is unknown.

CDR3 length: 15 residues. Per germline, CDR1 LGHNA and CDR2 YSLEER. V lost 0 bases and J lost 0, with 6 bases in between. Sequencing input: PBMCs. The chain combines TRBV4-3 with TRBJ1-3, with D hard to call. This sequence was found in a young man in good health and CMV-seronegative. Here the CDR3 reads CASSQERFSGNTIYF. The CDR3 nucleotides read TGCGCCAGCAGCCAAGAGAGGTTCTCTGGAAACACCATATATTTT.